The 8 T cell receptor beta chains below all came from one sample that was sequenced in a study of T cells in Graves' hyperthyroidism and ophthalmopathy. TCR beta CDR3 regions were amplified from RNA. The TCR CDR3 was amplified in a first-round RT-PCR using the HTBI primer set. TCRdb used MiXCR to reprocess the multiplex PCR reads, holding one entry per CDR3 protein. The table includes approximately 320,000 distinct CDR3 sequences, roughly 17% detected once. Material: blood. The receptors stem from a young man with Graves' hyperthyroidism.

CDR3 amino acids: CASSEAEYNEQFF. The CDR3 nucleotides are TGTGCCAGCAGTGAAGCTGAGTACAATGAGCAGTTCTTC. V and J are TRBV6-1 and TRBJ2-1; D not resolved. CDR3 length equals 13 residues. Germline CDR1 MNHNS, CDR2 SASEGT. V lost 0 bases, J lost 4 bases, and 4 bases lay in between.

The genes are TRBV30 and TRBJ1-5; no firm D call. Looked up from germline, CDR1 is GTSNPN and CDR2 is SVGIG (reference sequence). The germline V and J ends were trimmed by 0 bases and 0 bases, with 18 bases remaining between them. This CDR3 has 18 residues. The chain's CDR3 is CAWSVQRTGLYSNQPQHF. CDR3 nucleotide sequence: TGTGCCTGGAGTGTACAGCGGACGGGCCTTTATAGCAATCAGCCCCAGCATTTT.

This clonotype was counted at least ten times. This chain connects TRBV20-1 to TRBJ1-1, with unresolved D. The CDR3 has 14 amino acids. Per the germline V gene, CDR1 is DFQATT and CDR2 is SNEGSKA (reference sequence). Trimming left V 6 bases short and J 4 bases short, with 18 bases between. The CDR3 nucleotides are TGCAGTGCAACCCCTTCCGGCCGGGGCACTGAAGCTTTCTTT. Amino acids: CSATPSGRGTEAFF.

The genes are TRBV27 and TRBJ2-1; 11 bases align to TRBD2. From germline, CDR1 is MNHEY and CDR2 SMNVEV (reference sequence). The CDR3 spans 14 residues. V lost 6 bases to trimming and J lost 9 bases; unmatched junction nucleotides: 7. CDR3 sequence (DNA): TGTGCCAGCAGCCAGACTAGCGGGACTTCTGAGCAGTTCTTC. Its protein product is CASSQTSGTSEQFF.

Only a few counts were recorded for this clonotype. The V gene is TRBV20-1, the J gene TRBJ2-5; no clear D gene. CDR1 is DFQATT, CDR2 SNEGSKA, per germline (reference sequence). V gave up 0 bases and J gave up 4 bases, with 18 bases separating them. CDR3 length: 16 amino acids. This CDR3 reads CSARDPGPRAGETQYF. CDR3 in DNA: TGCAGTGCTAGAGACCCCGGGCCCCGAGCCGGAGAGACCCAGTACTTC.

This clonotype was seen at least ten times. This chain joins TRBV6-1 and TRBJ2-1, with 8 bases lining up with TRBD2. CDR1 and CDR2 (germline): MNHNS, SASEGT. The CDR3 length is 14 residues. Trimming cost V 11 bases and J 6 bases; bases outside gene matches: 12. The CDR3 sequence is CAVKLAGPLNEQFF. DNA of the CDR3: TGTGCCGTCAAGTTAGCGGGACCCCTCAATGAGCAGTTCTTC.

This clonotype showed up many times. The chain combines TRBV11-2 with TRBJ1-4, with D unclear. Deletions cut 4 bases from V and 7 bases from J, with 19 bases between. The germline gives CDR1 SGHAT, CDR2 FQNNGV. The CDR3 covers 16 residues. CDR3 protein: CASSSPSRRAGEKLFF. CDR3 sequence (DNA): TGTGCCAGCAGCTCCCCCTCCAGGCGGGCGGGTGAAAAACTGTTTTTT. Full variable domain (missing parts from reference TRBV11-2 and TRBJ1-4): EAGVAQSPRYKIIEKRQSVAFWCNPISGHATLYWYQQILGQGPKLLIQFQNNGVVDDSQLPKDRFSAERLKGVDSTLKIQPAKLEDSAVYLCASSSPSRRAGEKLFFGSGTQLSVL.

This clonotype was seen many times. The chain uses TRBV10-3 and TRBJ2-7; D tentatively reads TRBD1 or TRBD2 (5 bases each). Trimming removed 11 bases at V and 2 bases at J, with 19 bases between. Germline values: CDR1 ENHRY, CDR2 SYGVKD. CDR3 length: 14 residues. Written as DNA, the CDR3 is TGTGCCTCACAAGGGGAGACCCCCCCCTACGAGCAGTACTTC. Protein sequence: CASQGETPPYEQYF.